This entry describes one T cell receptor beta chain. Its target is not known. This sample stems from a study of shared clonotypes between healthy human individuals. V gave up 0 bases and J gave up 6 bases, with 7 bases separating them. This CDR3 is 13 amino acids long. Germline-derived CDR1 and CDR2 are KGHSH and LQKENI. Clones were read by immunoSEQ multiplex PCR, and TCRdb kept only the in-frame ones, dropping some. The sample includes about 2.3 million clones, around 93% seen only once; the top ten take around 0.38%. Study observations and caveats: Investigators expected sequencing depth to affect clonotype sharing among donors.

The sequencing input was naive CD4+ T cells from PBMCs. This sample's subset: CD45RA+ positively selected. V and J are TRBV18 and TRBJ2-3; D gene unclear. This sequence originates from a man aged 18 to 29 in good health. Some clones in this sample may be carry-over from other donors' samples. In DNA form, the CDR3 reads TGTGCCAGCTCACCACCGGGCCTTGATACGCAGTATTTT. This encodes CASSPPGLDTQYF.